This T cell receptor beta chain was documented in a study of T cell changes during pregnancy in multiple sclerosis. This table comes from immunoSEQ multiplex PCR, and its TCRdb copy is limited to in-frame clones, with some not included. Of roughly 93,000 clones in the sample, roughly 90% were seen once. The CDR3 loop spans 19 amino acids. Losses at the gene ends were 3 bases for V and 11 bases for J; bases not matched to a gene: 25. In germline, CDR1 is SGHTA, CDR2 FQGNSA. The sequencing used peripheral blood, collected in the first trimester of pregnancy. This clonotype was obtained from a female donor in good health, enrolled as a control in a pregnancy study. The J gene is TRBJ2-1, the V gene TRBV7-2, with 7 bases fitting TRBD1. CDR3 in amino acids: CASSLTTNRGRIINRQQFF. The DNA of the CDR3 is TGTGCCAGCAGCTTGACGACGAACAGGGGACGGATAATCAATCGACAGCAGTTCTTC.